These 16 T cell receptor beta chains were all obtained from the same sample, sequenced in a study of human T cells and chemical hapten exposure. Each CDR3 protein gets one entry after TCRdb re-called the RACE reads with MiXCR. The profile shows more than 100,000 distinct CDR3 sequences, 11% of them singletons. The time point is: patch test 3, about 24 weeks after DPC sensitization. Treatment defined: therapeutic diphenylcyclopropenone sensitization with weekly scalp DPC. Specimen: whole blood, collected in connection with sensitization to the hapten diphenylcyclopropenone (DPC). The receptors come from a woman in her 50s with alopecia areata. Some clones in this sample may be carry-over from other donors' samples.

The chain uses TRBV7-2 and TRBJ1-6; maybe TRBD1 (5 bases). Trimming took 6 bases from V and 7 from J, leaving 16 bases between them. This CDR3 contains 15 residues. CDR1 SGHTA and CDR2 FQGNSA come from the germline V gene. CDR3 coding DNA: TGTGCCAGCAGTTGGGACGCGGGAGGGAATTCACCCCTCCACTTT. Protein product: CASSWDAGGNSPLHF.

This chain connects TRBV27 to TRBJ1-1; D possibly corresponds to TRBD1 (6 bases). V shed 6 bases and J shed 0 bases, with 29 bases lying between them. Germline V CDR1 and CDR2: MNHEY, SMNVEV (reference sequence). CDR3 length equals 20 residues. The DNA for the CDR3 is TGTGCCAGCAGCCCCTGGGATGGTGCGGAGACAGGATGGTTGAACACTGAAGCTTTCTTT. This translates into CASSPWDGAETGWLNTEAFF.

CDR3 amino acids: CASTIGGDLHEQYF. The CDR3, as DNA: TGTGCCAGCACCATAGGAGGGGATCTTCACGAGCAGTACTTC. The chain employs TRBV28 and TRBJ2-7; maybe TRBD2 (6 bases). This CDR3 contains 14 residues. V was pared by 7 bases and J by 5 bases, with 18 bases between. Germline lookup yields CDR1 MDHEN and CDR2 SYDVKM.

This clonotype was found a few times. The V gene is TRBV7-2, the J gene TRBJ2-7; D is ambiguous. This CDR3 is 15 amino acids long. V lost 7 bases and J lost 0, with 16 bases in between. Germline V gene data show CDR1 as SGHTA and CDR2 as FQGNSA. The CDR3 spells CASTTGKGSSYEQYF. The CDR3, as DNA: TGTGCCAGCACCACTGGAAAGGGTAGCTCCTACGAGCAGTACTTC.

The table lists this clonotype with a few counts. This chain uses TRBV9 with TRBJ2-7, with TRBD2 matching 13 bases. The CDR3 has 15 residues. The junction had 2 bases not matched to a gene; V was cut back by 3 bases and J by 2 bases. Germline V gene lookup returns CDR1 SGDLS and CDR2 YYNGEE. For the CDR3, the DNA is TGTGCCAGCAGCGAACTAGCGGGAGGGCCCTACGAGCAGTACTTC. It codes for CASSELAGGPYEQYF.

This clonotype was seen more than once but under ten times. J is TRBJ2-3 and V is TRBV20-1; TRBD2 agrees at 9 bases. This CDR3 region has 16 residues. Germline-derived CDR1 and CDR2 are DFQATT and SNEGSKA (reference sequence). J gave up 0 bases and V 4 bases, and 8 bases lay outside the gene matches. CDR3 in amino acids: CSAISRLAVSTDTQYF. CDR3 bases: TGCAGTGCTATTTCCCGACTAGCGGTTAGCACAGATACGCAGTATTTT.

The CDR3 is CASSPARGLTNEKLFF. The CDR3 region has the DNA TGTGCCAGCAGCCCCGCCCGGGGCCTAACTAATGAAAAACTGTTTTTT. This chain connects TRBV7-2 to TRBJ1-4; perhaps TRBD1 as D (5 bases). The germline V gene encodes CDR1 SGHTA and CDR2 FQGNSA. V lost 5 bases, J lost 1 base, and 14 bases lay in between. The CDR3 is 16 residues long.

This clonotype has at least ten counts. V gene TRBV27 combines with J gene TRBJ1-5; a weak D match, TRBD1 (5 bases). Trimming stripped 2 bases from V and 4 bases from J, with 18 bases between. Germline V gene data show CDR1 as MNHEY and CDR2 as SMNVEV (reference sequence). The CDR3 is 17 residues long. The CDR3 loop is CASSLTGPGAGNQPQHF. The CDR3 bases are TGTGCCAGCAGTTTAACAGGCCCGGGCGCGGGGAATCAGCCCCAGCATTTT.

V usage is TRBV7-6 and J usage is TRBJ2-7, with unresolved D. The CDR3 length is 12 residues. CDR1 SGHVS and CDR2 FNYEAQ come from the germline V gene. The V gene lost 5 bases and the J gene lost 9 bases, with 14 bases spanning the gap. CDR3 protein: CASSPSTLVQYF. The DNA of the CDR3 is TGTGCCAGCAGCCCCTCGACCCTGGTGCAGTACTTC.

The chain combines TRBV5-1 with TRBJ2-7, with 11 nucleotides matching TRBD2. This CDR3 spans 15 amino acids. The germline V gene encodes CDR1 SGHRS and CDR2 YFSETQ. The V segment lost 3 bases and the J segment 2 bases; nucleotides outside the gene matches: 4. The CDR3, as DNA: TGCGCCAGCAGCTCTTCTAGCGGGGGGCCCTACGAGCAGTACTTC. Protein product: CASSSSSGGPYEQYF.

This clonotype occurred a few times. CDR3 DNA sequence: TGTGCCAGCAGTAAGGAAGCCAAAAACATTCAGTACTTC. Protein product: CASSKEAKNIQYF. The chain joins TRBV7-3 to TRBJ2-4; D unclear. The CDR3 extends over 13 amino acids. Germline loops: CDR1 SGHTA, CDR2 FQGTGA. V lost 6 bases to trimming and J lost 0 bases, with 6 bases between them.

The rearrangement joins TRBV20-1 to TRBJ1-1; 9 bases are shared with TRBD1. The trim removed 6 bases at V and 11 bases at J, leaving 7 bases unmatched. Germline assignment: CDR1 DFQATT and CDR2 SNEGSKA (reference sequence). The CDR3 is 11 amino acids. CDR3 protein: CSARQGVFAFF. The CDR3 nucleotides are TGCAGTGCCAGACAGGGGGTATTCGCTTTCTTT.

This clonotype occurred a few times. This chain uses TRBV3-1 with TRBJ1-1; D not certain. Looked up from germline, CDR1 is LGHDT and CDR2 is YNNKEL (reference sequence). The CDR3 has 13 amino acids. V lost 4 bases to trimming and J lost 3 bases, with 9 bases between them. CDR3: CASSPHEDTEAFF. In nucleotides, the CDR3 is TGTGCCAGCAGCCCCCATGAGGACACTGAAGCTTTCTTT.

The V and J genes are TRBV7-9 and TRBJ1-1; maybe TRBD1 (6 bases). The CDR3 contains 17 residues. V lost 0 bases and J lost 1, with 15 bases in between. The germline V gene has CDR1 SEHNR and CDR2 FQNEAQ (reference sequence). Here the CDR3 DNA reads TGTGCCAGCAGCTTAGCGCAAGCAGGGGAGCCGAACACTGAAGCTTTCTTT. It yields the protein CASSLAQAGEPNTEAFF.

CDR3 sequence reads: CASSSTGGGGVKNTEAFF. The DNA for the CDR3 is TGTGCCAGCAGCTCCACTGGTGGGGGGGGGGTCAAGAACACTGAAGCTTTCTTT. V gene TRBV13 combines with J gene TRBJ1-1, with a weak D call TRBD1 (5 bases). Germline V gene lookup returns CDR1 PRHDT and CDR2 FYEKMQ (reference sequence). Trimming removed 4 bases at V and 1 base at J, with 22 bases between. The CDR3 extends over 18 amino acids.

This sequence joins TRBV6-2 or TRBV6-3 and TRBJ1-1; weak D call: TRBD1 (5 bases). CDR3 length: 15 residues. Germline CDR1 reads MNHEY; CDR2 reads SVGEGT. The germline V and J ends were trimmed by 6 bases and 5 bases, with 19 bases remaining between them. CDR3 sequence (DNA): TGTGCCAGCAGCCCGATTTTAGGGGCATGGACTGAAGCTTTCTTT. Amino acid sequence: CASSPILGAWTEAFF.